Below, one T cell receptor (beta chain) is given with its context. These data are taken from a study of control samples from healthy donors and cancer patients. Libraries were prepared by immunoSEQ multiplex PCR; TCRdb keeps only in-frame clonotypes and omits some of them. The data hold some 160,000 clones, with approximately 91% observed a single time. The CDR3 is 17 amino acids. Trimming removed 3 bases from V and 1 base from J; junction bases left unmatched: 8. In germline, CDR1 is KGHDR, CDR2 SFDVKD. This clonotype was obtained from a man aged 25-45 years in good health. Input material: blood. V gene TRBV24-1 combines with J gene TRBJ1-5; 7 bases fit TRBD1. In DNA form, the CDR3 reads TGTGCCACCAGTGATCTCCGGCCGGGACAGAGCAATCAGCCCCAGCATTTT. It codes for CATSDLRPGQSNQPQHF.